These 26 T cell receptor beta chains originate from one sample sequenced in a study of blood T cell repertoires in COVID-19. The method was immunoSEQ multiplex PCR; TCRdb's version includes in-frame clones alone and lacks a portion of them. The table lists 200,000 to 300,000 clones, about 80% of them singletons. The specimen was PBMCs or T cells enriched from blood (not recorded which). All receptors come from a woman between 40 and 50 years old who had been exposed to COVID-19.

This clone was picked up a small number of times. The CDR3 DNA is TGCGCCAGCAGCGAATGGGAACAGGAATGGTACTTC. Encoded protein: CASSEWEQEWYF. This sequence joins TRBV5-1 and TRBJ2-5; possible D gene TRBD1, 5 bases. The CDR3 loop spans 12 amino acids. Trimming pared 4 bases from V and 13 bases from J, leaving 17 bases between. The V gene's germline CDR1 is SGHRS and CDR2 YFSETQ.

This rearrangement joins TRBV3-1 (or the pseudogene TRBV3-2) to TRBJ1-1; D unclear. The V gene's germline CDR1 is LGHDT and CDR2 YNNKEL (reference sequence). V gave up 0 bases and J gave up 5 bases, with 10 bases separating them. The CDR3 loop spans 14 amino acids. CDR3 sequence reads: CASSQDLGWTEAFF. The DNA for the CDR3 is TGTGCCAGCAGCCAAGATCTCGGGTGGACTGAAGCTTTCTTT.

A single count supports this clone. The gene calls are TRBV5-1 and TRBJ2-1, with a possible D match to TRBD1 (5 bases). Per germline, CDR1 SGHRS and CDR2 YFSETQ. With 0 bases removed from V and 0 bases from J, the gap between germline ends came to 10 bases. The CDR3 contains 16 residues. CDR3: CASSLEGMSSYNEQFF. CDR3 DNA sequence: TGCGCCAGCAGCTTGGAGGGGATGAGCTCCTACAATGAGCAGTTCTTC.

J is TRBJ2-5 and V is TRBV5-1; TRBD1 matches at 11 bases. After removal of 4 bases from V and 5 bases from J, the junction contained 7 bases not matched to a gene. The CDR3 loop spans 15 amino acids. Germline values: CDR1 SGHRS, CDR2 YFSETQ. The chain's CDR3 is CASSPGTGGFETQYF. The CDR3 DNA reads TGCGCCAGCAGCCCCGGGACAGGGGGTTTCGAGACCCAGTACTTC.

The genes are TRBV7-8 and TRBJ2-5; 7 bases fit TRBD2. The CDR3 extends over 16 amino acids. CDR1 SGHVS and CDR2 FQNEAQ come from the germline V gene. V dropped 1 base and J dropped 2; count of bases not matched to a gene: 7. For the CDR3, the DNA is TGTGCCAGCAGCTTAGGAGTAAGGGAGGGTCAAGAGACCCAGTACTTC. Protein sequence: CASSLGVREGQETQYF.

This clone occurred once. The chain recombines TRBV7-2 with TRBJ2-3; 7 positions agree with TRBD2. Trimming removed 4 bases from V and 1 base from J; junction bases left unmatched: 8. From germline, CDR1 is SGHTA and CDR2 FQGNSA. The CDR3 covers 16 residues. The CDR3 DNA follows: TGTGCCAGCAGCTCCCATGGGCTAGCGGGCACAGATACGCAGTATTTT. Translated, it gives CASSSHGLAGTDTQYF. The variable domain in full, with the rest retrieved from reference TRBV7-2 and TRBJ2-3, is GAGVSQSPSNKVTEKGKDVELRCDPISGHTALYWYRQSLGQGLEFLIYFQGNSAPDKSGLPSDRFSAERTGGSVSTLTIQRTQQEDSAVYLCASSSHGLAGTDTQYFGPGTRLTVL.

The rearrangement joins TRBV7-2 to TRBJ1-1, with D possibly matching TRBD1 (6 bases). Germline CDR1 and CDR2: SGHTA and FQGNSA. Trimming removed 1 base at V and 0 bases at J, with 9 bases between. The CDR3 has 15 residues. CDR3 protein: CASSLGNRVNTEAFF. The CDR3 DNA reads TGTGCCAGCAGCTTAGGGAACAGGGTGAACACTGAAGCTTTCTTT.

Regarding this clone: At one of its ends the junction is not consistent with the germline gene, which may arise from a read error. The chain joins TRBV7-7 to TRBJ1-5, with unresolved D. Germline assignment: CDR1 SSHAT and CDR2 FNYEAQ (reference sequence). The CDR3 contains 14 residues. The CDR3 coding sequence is TGTGCTAGCAGCCGTTGGACTGACAATCAGCCCCAGCATTTT. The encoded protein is CASSRWTDNQPQHF.

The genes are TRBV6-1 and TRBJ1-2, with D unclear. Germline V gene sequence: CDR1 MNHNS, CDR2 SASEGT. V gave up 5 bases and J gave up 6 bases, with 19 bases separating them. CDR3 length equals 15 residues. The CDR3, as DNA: TGTGCCAGCAGTAACCGGCCGGGGAGCGCGGATGGCTACACCTTC. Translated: CASSNRPGSADGYTF.

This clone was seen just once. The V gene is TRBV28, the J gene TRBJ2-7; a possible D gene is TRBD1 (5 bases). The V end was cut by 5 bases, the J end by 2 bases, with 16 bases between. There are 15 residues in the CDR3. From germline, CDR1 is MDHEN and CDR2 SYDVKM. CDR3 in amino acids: CASSLAMTDPYEQYF. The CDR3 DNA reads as TGTGCCAGCAGTCTTGCCATGACAGATCCCTACGAGCAGTACTTC.

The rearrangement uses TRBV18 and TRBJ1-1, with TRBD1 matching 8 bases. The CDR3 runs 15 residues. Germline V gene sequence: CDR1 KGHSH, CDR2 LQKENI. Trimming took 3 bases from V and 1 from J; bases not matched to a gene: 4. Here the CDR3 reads CASSPAGGWNTEAFF. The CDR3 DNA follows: TGTGCCAGCTCACCGGCAGGGGGCTGGAACACTGAAGCTTTCTTT.

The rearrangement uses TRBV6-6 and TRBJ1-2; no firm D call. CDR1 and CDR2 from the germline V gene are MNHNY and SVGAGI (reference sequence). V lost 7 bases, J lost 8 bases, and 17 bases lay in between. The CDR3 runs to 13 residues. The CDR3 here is CASTELPSRGYTF. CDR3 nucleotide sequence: TGTGCCAGCACAGAGCTCCCTTCTAGAGGCTACACCTTC.

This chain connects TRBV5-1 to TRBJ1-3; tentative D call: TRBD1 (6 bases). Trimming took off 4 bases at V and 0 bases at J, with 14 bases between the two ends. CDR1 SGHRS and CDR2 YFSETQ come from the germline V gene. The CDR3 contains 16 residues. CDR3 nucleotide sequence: TGCGCCAGCAGCCCAATCGACAGGTCCTCTGGAAACACCATATATTTT. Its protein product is CASSPIDRSSGNTIYF.

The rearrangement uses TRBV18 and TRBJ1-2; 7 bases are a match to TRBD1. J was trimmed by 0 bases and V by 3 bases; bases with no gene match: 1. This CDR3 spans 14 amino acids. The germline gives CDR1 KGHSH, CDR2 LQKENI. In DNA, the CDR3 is TGTGCCAGCTCACCGGACAGGCCTAACTATGGCTACACCTTC. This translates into CASSPDRPNYGYTF. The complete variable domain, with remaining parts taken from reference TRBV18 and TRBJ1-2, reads NAGVMQNPRHLVRRRGQEARLRCSPMKGHSHVYWYRQLPEEGLKFMVYLQKENIIDESGMPKERFSAEFPKEGPSILRIQQVVRGDSAAYFCASSPDRPNYGYTFGSGTRLTVV.

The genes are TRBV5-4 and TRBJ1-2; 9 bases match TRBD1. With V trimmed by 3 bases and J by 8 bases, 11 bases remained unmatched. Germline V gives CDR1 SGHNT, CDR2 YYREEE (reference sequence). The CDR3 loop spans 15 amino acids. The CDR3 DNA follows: TGTGCCAGCAGCTCCACAGGGGGCGACCAGGGGGGCTACACCTTC. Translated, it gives CASSSTGGDQGGYTF. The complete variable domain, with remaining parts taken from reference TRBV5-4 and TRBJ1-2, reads ETGVTQSPTHLIKTRGQQVTLRCSSQSGHNTVSWYQQALGQGPQFIFQYYREEENGRGNFPPRFSGLQFPNYSSELNVNALELDDSALYLCASSSTGGDQGGYTFGSGTRLTVV.

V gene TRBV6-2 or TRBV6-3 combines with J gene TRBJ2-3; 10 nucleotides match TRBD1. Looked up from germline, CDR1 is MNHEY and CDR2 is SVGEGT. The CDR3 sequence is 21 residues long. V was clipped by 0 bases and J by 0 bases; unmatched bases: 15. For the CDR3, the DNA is TGTGCCAGCAGTTACTCGAGTGGGGGGACAGGGGAATATACTAGCACAGATACGCAGTATTTT. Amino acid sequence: CASSYSSGGTGEYTSTDTQYF.

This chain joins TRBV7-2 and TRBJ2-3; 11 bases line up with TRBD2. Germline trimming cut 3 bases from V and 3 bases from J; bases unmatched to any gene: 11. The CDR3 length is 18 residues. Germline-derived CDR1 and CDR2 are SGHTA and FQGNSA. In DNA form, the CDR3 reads TGTGCCAGCAGCTTCGCCTCGACTAGCGGGGTTACTACAGATACGCAGTATTTT. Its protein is CASSFASTSGVTTDTQYF. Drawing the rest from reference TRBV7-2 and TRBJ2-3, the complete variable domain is GAGVSQSPSNKVTEKGKDVELRCDPISGHTALYWYRQSLGQGLEFLIYFQGNSAPDKSGLPSDRFSAERTGGSVSTLTIQRTQQEDSAVYLCASSFASTSGVTTDTQYFGPGTRLTVL.

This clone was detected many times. CDR3 protein: CASSTYRIGREGLFF. As DNA, the CDR3 is TGTGCCAGCAGCACCTATAGAATTGGGAGGGAGGGGCTGTTTTTT. This rearrangement joins TRBV21-1 to TRBJ2-2; the DNA was not compared with TRBD2, the D call given in the table. TRBV21-1 is listed as a pseudogene. The CDR3 consists of 15 residues.

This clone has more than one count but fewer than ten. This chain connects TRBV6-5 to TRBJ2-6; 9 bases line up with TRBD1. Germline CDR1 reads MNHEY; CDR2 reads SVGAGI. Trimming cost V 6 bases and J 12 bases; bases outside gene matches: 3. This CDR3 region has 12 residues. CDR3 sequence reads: CASSPTGGVLTF. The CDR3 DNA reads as TGTGCCAGCAGCCCGACAGGGGGCGTCCTGACTTTC.

The CDR3 here is CASSIPAGGNYGYTF. As DNA, the CDR3 is TGTGCCAGTAGTATCCCGGCAGGGGGGAACTATGGCTACACCTTC. J is TRBJ1-2 and V is TRBV19; 7 bases align to TRBD1. The CDR3 sequence is 15 residues long. Germline V gene lookup returns CDR1 LNHDA and CDR2 SQIVND (reference sequence). Losses at the gene ends were 3 bases for V and 2 bases for J; bases not matched to a gene: 6.

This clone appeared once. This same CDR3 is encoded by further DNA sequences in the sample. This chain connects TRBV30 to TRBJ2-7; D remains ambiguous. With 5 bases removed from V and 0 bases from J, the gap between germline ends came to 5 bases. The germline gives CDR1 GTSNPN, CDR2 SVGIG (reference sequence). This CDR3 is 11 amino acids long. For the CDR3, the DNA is TGTGCCTGGTCCGGCTCCTACGAGCAGTACTTC. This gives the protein CAWSGSYEQYF.

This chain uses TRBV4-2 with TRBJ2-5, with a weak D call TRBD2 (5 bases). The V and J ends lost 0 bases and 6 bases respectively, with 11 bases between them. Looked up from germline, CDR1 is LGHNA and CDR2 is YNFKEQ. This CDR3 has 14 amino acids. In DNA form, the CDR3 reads TGTGCCAGCAGCCAAGAGGCGGGTAGGAAGACCCAGTACTTC. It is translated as CASSQEAGRKTQYF.

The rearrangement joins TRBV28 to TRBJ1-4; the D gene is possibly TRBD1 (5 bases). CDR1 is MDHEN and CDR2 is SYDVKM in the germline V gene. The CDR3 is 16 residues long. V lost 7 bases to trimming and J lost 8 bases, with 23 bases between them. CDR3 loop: CASNPATVGGMEKLFF. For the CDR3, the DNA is TGTGCCAGCAATCCAGCCACAGTGGGGGGGATGGAAAAACTGTTTTTT. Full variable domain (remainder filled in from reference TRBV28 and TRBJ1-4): DVKVTQSSRYLVKRTGEKVFLECVQDMDHENMFWYRQDPGLGLRLIYFSYDVKMKEKGDIPEGYSVSREKKERFSLILESASTNQTSMYLCASNPATVGGMEKLFFGSGTQLSVL.

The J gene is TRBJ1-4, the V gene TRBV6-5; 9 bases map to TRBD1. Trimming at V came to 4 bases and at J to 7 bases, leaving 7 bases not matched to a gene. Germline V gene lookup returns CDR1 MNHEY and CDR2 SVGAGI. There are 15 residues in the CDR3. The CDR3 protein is CASSSTGGVGEKLFF. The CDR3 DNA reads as TGTGCCAGCAGTTCTACAGGGGGCGTAGGTGAAAAACTGTTTTTT.

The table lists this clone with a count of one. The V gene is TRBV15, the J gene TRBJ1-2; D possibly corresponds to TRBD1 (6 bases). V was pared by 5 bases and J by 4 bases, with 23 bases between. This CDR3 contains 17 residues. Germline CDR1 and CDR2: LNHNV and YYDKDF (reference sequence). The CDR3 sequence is CATSVVRGSNSLYGYTF. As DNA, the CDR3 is TGTGCCACCAGCGTTGTGAGGGGGAGTAATTCCCTCTATGGCTACACCTTC.

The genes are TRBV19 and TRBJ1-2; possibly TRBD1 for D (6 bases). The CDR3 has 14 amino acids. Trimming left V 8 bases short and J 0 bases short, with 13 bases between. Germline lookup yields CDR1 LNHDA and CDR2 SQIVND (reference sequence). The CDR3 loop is CASHEGGTNYGYTF. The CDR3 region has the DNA TGTGCCAGTCACGAGGGGGGGACTAACTATGGCTACACCTTC.